This section outlines one T cell receptor beta chain sequence together with its context. This clone has only one observation. Its cognate antigen has yet to be identified. No much larger clonotype is one base removed from it; base qualities were not supplied. Its CDR3 holds 15 amino acids, cysteine through phenylalanine. Left in the record is the CDR3 DNA by itself, 45 bases read in frame from the first base. V lost 4 bases and J lost 2 bases; the stretch between them is 12 bases long. Reading the germline V gene gives CDR1 SGHDN and CDR2 FVKESK. The sample's time point label, decoded: about 28 days (+/-7) after the second vaccine dose. AZD1222 recipients given second doses at about 4 weeks or at about 12 weeks were pooled, since spike-specific TCR depth and breadth were not found to differ between the two schedules. The vaccinee samples were drawn from two UK trials, COV001 and COV002, one of which was a single-blind randomized controlled phase 2/3 trial testing AZD1222 (ChAdOx1 nCoV-19) in healthy adults. For TCRbeta chain sequencing, PBMC samples from trial participants were taken at day 0 and at day 28 after the second dose.

The data belong to a study of T cell responses to AZD1222 COVID-19 vaccine (dated by TCRdb to 2020 to 2022). Regarding the complete study: A total of 233 trial participants underwent TCR sequencing, of whom 207 received two doses of AZD1222 and some 26 received two doses of the MenACWY control vaccine. Enrollment into the trials was organized by age into subgroups of 18-55, 56-69 and 70-plus years, and those subgroups contained roughly 150, 30 and 60 TCR-sequenced participants, respectively. The paper's findings and limits, for the study overall: Conclusions about previously exposed vaccinees are limited, since just six AZD1222 recipients were seropositive for SARS-CoV-2 at baseline. In the small 56-69-year group, the increase in depth fell short of significance, most likely because of low power. The whole spike protein was spanned by vaccine-associated CD4 TCRs, and dominant responses were seen in regions 160-218 and 743-854. Participants were mostly white British, with more females than males. The authors suggested clonal diversity may have been underestimated. Spike-specific TCR breadth and depth rose significantly after two AZD1222 doses compared with day 0 and with MenACWY recipients. Reportedly, almost half of the unique spike-specific TCRs recognized epitopes lying outside the regions that are mutated in the B.1.351 and B.1.1.7 variants. No day 14 peak-response samples were available, so repertoires were characterized only after the peak T cell response.

The CDR3 regions of human TCRbeta chains were subjected to immunosequencing. On the study's bioinformatics: TCRs in the repertoires were matched against a reference library of SARS-CoV-2-specific TCRs that had been generated with the MIRA antigen-specificity platform. Breadth meant the fraction of unique TCRs that were SARS-CoV-2-associated, whereas depth meant the fraction of total T cells that were SARS-CoV-2-associated. Using the MIRA data, each spike-specific TCR was mapped to the spike region that the TCR reacts to and placed in a CD4 or CD8 class. Log10-transformed breadth and depth values were compared by one-way ANOVA with Sidak's multiple comparisons tests. The table comes from immuneACCESS by way of TCRdb, which keeps in-frame sequences with V and J called. Part of the clones is missing from these tables; in studies checked, under half for an unresolved V gene and the rest for unknown reasons. That table gives V, J and clone size, and the DNA gave D and trimming. In this sample the table shows some 100,000 clones, 90% to 95% of which occur a single time. Roughly 3.1% of the sample is taken by the ten largest.

The receptor chain draws on TRBV14 and TRBJ1-3, with no confident D gene call. This TCR was sampled from an adult who received the AZD1222 COVID-19 vaccine. The material sequenced was peripheral blood, taken 28 days after the second AZD1222 dose. The CDR3 corresponds to CASSRSVGPGNTIYF. Read as DNA, the sequence is TGTGCCAGCAGCCGATCTGTGGGCCCTGGAAACACCATATATTTT.